This TCR beta chain was sequenced during a study of CD8 T cells in Susac syndrome (dated by TCRdb to about 2019). For the study in its entirety: The study used repertoire sequencing to test whether antigen drove CD8+ T cell activation and differentiation in Susac syndrome.

Cut back by 4 bases and 2 bases, the V and J ends lie 15 bases apart. The CDR3 goes from the cysteine to the phenylalanine over 15 residues. Only the CDR3 part of the read is kept: 45 bases, read in frame from the first base. The germline V gene encodes CDR1 SGHRS and CDR2 YFSETQ. Peripheral blood CD8+ and CD4+ T cells from healthy donors, Susac syndrome patients and multiple sclerosis patients were profiled using high-throughput TCR beta sequencing. The healthy donors served as controls matched for age and sex. Bulk CD8+ and CD4+ T cells were purified by magnetic negative isolation, while CD8+ TEMRA cells were enriched using FACS. Blood was drawn into EDTA tubes, processed within 24 hours, and PBMCs were isolated by density gradient centrifugation. PBMCs intended for TCR sequencing were frozen in liquid nitrogen and were later thawed in a 37 degrees C water bath. The sorted or isolated CD4+, CD8+ and CD8+ TEMRA cells reached a purity of at least 90%.

RNA was extracted using the RNeasy kit, and about 0.45 to 1 microgram was reverse transcribed with random hexamers. The immunoSEQ multiplex PCR assay, covering 54 Vbeta and 13 Jbeta segments, was used to amplify TCR beta CDR3 regions. PCR amplification bias was corrected using a synthetic template baseline for primer optimization and computational correction. The paper's processing steps were these. Reads were assigned to V, D and J genes according to IMGT and analyzed in immunoSEQ Analyzer, with only productive sequences retained. Clonality was computed as one minus Shannon entropy normalized by log2 of the number of productive unique sequences. Public and private clones were assessed among the 100 most prevalent clones of each patient and control. Clones were defined as Susac-specific if absent from the healthy and MS cohorts, from 1052 published viral clones and from other ImmuneACCESS disease sequences. TCRdb ran its own pipeline on the public reads, namely fastp trimming at Q25 and MiXCR clone calling, and kept in-frame beta chains. Rows are combined by CDR3 protein, so each entry shows the most common genes and DNA. For this entry, the V and J calls and clone size follow TCRdb and not the study's own pipeline. For this sample there are 150,000 to 200,000 distinct CDR3 sequences; 80% to 95% appear just once. About 0.1% of the sample is held by the ten biggest clonotypes.

Worth noting for this clonotype: It lacks a known antigen. No much larger clone exists at a distance of one base, and base qualities are not known.

Here is what the overall study found, with its caveats: The number of individuals in the TCR sequencing and HLA analysis was recognized as being relatively small.

Sample: CD4+ T cells from PBMCs. This TCR was recovered from a human donor in good health. In this chain, TRBV5-1 is recombined with TRBJ2-5; TRBD1 might be the D gene, on 5 matching bases. The CDR3 is CASSTGSLAQETQYF. The DNA sequence follows: TGCGCCAGCAGCACAGGCTCACTTGCACAAGAGACCCAGTACTTC.